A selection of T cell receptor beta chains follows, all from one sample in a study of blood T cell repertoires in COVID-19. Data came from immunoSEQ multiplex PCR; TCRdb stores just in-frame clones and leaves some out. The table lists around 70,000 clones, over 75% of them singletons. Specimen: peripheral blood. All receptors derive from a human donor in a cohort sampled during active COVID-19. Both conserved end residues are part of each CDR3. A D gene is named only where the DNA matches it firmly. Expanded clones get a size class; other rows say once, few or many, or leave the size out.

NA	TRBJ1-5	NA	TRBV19	CATAPRRGVNQPQHF	TGTGCCACCGCGCCCAGACGGGGGGTAAATCAGCCCCAGCATTTT
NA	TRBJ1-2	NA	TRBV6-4	CASSNAAGEHTF	TGTGCCAGCAGTAACGCGGCAGGGGAACACACCTTC
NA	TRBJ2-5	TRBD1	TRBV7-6	CASSSEPGGQETQYF	TGTGCCAGCAGCTCAGAGCCAGGGGGTCAGGAGACCCAGTACTTC
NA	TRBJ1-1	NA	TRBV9	CASSASLGTVEAFF	TGTGCCAGCAGCGCCTCCCTGGGTACAGTCGAAGCTTTCTTT
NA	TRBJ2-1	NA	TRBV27	CASSLSGPPYNEQFF	TGTGCCAGCAGTTTATCGGGCCCCCCCTACAATGAGCAGTTCTTC
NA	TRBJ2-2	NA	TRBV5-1	CASSRGLGTGELFF	TGCGCCAGCAGCCGGGGACTCGGCACCGGGGAGCTGTTTTTT
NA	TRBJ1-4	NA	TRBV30	CAWSVLTGYNEKLFF	TGTGCCTGGAGTGTACTAACAGGGTATAATGAAAAACTGTTTTTT
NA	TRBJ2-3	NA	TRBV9	CASSVEVGGTDTQYF	TGTGCCAGCAGCGTAGAAGTAGGGGGTACAGATACGCAGTATTTT
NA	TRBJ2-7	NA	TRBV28	CASSFKRGGLYEQYF	TGTGCCAGCAGTTTTAAGAGGGGGGGCCTCTACGAGCAGTACTTC
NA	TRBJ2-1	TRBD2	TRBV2	CASSASGVYNEQFF	TGTGCCAGCAGCGCTAGCGGAGTATACAATGAGCAGTTCTTC
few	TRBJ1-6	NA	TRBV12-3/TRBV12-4	CASSAGVNSPLHF	TGTGCCAGCAGTGCAGGGGTCAATTCACCCCTCCACTTT
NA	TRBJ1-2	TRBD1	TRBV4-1	CASSQDAGGDLTYGYTF	TGCGCCAGCAGCCAAGACGCAGGGGGTGACTTAACCTATGGCTACACCTTC
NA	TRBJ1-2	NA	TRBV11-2	CASSPLGGDGYTF	TGTGCCAGCAGCCCGCTAGGAGGGGATGGCTACACCTTC
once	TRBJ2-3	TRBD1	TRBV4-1	CASSQSRGRTDTQYF	TGCGCCAGCAGCCAAAGTAGGGGGCGCACAGATACGCAGTATTTT
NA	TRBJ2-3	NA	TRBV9	CASSVAGATSTDTQYF	TGTGCCAGCAGCGTAGCTGGGGCCACTAGCACAGATACGCAGTATTTT
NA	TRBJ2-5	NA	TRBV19	CASSIDTYTGETQYF	TGTGCCAGTAGTATAGACACTTATACGGGAGAGACCCAGTACTTC
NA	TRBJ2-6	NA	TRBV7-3	CASSLTPMASGANVLTF	TGTGCCAGCAGCTTAACTCCCATGGCCTCTGGGGCCAACGTCCTGACTTTC
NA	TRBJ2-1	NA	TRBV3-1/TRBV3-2	CASSQGPLNEQFF	TGTGCCAGCAGCCAGGGCCCCCTCAATGAGCAGTTCTTC
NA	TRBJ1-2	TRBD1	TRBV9	CASSVAGGYGYTF	TGTGCCAGCAGCGTGGCAGGGGGTTATGGCTACACCTTC
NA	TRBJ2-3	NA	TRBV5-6	CASSLVTDTQYF	TGTGCCAGCAGCCTAGTAACAGATACGCAGTATTTT
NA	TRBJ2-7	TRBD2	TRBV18	CASSPSGGYEQYF	TGTGCCAGCTCACCTAGCGGGGGGTACGAGCAGTACTTC
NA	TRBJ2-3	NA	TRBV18	CASSQGRAPDTQYF	TGTGCCAGCTCTCAGGGGAGGGCCCCAGATACGCAGTATTTT
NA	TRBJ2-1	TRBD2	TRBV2	CARGTSGSNEQFF	TGTGCCAGGGGGACTAGCGGGAGTAATGAGCAGTTCTTC
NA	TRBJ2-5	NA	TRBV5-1	CASSLAVGTQETQYF	TGCGCCAGCAGCTTGGCGGTGGGGACACAAGAGACCCAGTACTTC
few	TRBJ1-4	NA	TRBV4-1	CASSQVGGPPEKLFF	TGCGCCAGCAGCCAAGTGGGGGGGCCCCCTGAAAAACTGTTTTTT
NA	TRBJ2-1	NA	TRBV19	CASSSGNYGSYNEQFF	TGTGCCAGTAGTTCAGGGAACTATGGCTCCTACAATGAGCAGTTCTTC
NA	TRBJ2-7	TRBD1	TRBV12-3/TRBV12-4	CASSPDRGYEQYF	TGTGCCAGCAGCCCGGACAGGGGATACGAGCAGTACTTC
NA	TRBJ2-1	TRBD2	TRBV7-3	CASSLQAGGKQFF	TGTGCCAGCAGCTTACAAGCGGGGGGAAAGCAGTTCTTC
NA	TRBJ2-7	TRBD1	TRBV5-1	CASSLGTGTYEQYF	TGCGCCAGCAGCTTGGGGACAGGGACCTACGAGCAGTACTTC
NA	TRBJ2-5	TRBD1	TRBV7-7	CASSLVRDREETQYF	TGTGCCAGCAGCTTAGTTCGGGACAGAGAAGAGACCCAGTACTTC
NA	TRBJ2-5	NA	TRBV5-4	CASSYRAQETQYF	TGTGCCAGCAGCTACAGGGCACAAGAGACCCAGTACTTC
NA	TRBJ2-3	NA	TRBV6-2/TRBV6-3	CASSYSQAVTDTQYF	TGTGCCAGCAGTTACTCTCAAGCGGTGACAGATACGCAGTATTTT
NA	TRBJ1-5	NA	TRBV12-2	CASRPHPVECQPQHF	TGTGCAAGTCGCCCTCACCCGGTCGAATGTCAGCCCCAGCATTTT